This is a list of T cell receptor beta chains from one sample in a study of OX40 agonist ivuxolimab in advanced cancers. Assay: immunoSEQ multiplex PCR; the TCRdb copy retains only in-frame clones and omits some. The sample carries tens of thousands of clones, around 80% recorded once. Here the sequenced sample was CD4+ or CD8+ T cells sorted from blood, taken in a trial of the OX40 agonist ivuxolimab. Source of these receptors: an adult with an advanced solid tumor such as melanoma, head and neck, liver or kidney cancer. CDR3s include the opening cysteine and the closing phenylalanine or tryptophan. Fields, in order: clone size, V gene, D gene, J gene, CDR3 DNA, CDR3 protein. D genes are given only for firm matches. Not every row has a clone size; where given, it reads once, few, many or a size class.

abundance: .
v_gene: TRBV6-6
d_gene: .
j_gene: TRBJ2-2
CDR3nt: TGTGCCAGCACCTACACCGGGACTCTCACCGGGGAGCTGTTTTTT
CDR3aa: CASTYTGTLTGELFF

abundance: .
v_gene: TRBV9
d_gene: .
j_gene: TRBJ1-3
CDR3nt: TGTGCCAGCAGCGCCTCAGGTAACCCTAGCTCTGGAAACACCATATATTTT
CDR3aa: CASSASGNPSSGNTIYF

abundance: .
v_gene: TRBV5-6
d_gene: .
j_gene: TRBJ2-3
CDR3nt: TGTGCCAGCAGGCGGGAAAGCACAGATACGCAGTATTTT
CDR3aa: CASRRESTDTQYF

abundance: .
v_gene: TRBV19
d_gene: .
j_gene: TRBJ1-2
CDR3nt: TGTGCCAGCAGTGGTGCGGGCTACACCTTC
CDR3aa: CASSGAGYTF

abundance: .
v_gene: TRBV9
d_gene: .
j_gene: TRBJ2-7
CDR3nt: TGTGCCAGCAGCGCAGCTGTGTTTTCCTACGAGCAGTACTTC
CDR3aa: CASSAAVFSYEQYF

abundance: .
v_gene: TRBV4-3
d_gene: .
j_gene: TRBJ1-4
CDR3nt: TGCGCCAGCAGCCGGAGCTGGACGGCAGCAACTAATGAAAAACTGTTTTTT
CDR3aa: CASSRSWTAATNEKLFF

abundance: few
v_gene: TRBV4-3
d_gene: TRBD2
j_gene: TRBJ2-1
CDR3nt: TGCGCCAGCAGCCAGCGGGGGGGGAGGAACAATGAGCAGTTCTTC
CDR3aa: CASSQRGGRNNEQFF

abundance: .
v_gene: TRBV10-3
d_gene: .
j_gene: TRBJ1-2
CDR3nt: TGTGCCATCAGTACGACAGGCATCTATGGCTACACCTTC
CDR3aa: CAISTTGIYGYTF

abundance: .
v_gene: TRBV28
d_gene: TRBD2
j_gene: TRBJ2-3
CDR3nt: TGTGCCAGCAGCACGCTTGGTGGAGCGGGGGGGATTCCAGATACGCAGTATTTT
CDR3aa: CASSTLGGAGGIPDTQYF

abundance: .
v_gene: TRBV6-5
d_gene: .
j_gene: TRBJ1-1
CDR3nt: TGTGCCAGCAGTCCCCGGGACGGAGAAGCTTTCTTT
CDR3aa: CASSPRDGEAFF

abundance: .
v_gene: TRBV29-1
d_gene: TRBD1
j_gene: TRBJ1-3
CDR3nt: TGCAGCGTTGAAGATATGGGTTTGGGGGACAGGGGTAGTCCAGACACCATATATTTT
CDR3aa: CSVEDMGLGDRGSPDTIYF

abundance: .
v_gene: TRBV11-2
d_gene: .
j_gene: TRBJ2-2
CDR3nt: TGTGCCAGCAGCTTGTACCCCGGGGAGCTGTTTTTT
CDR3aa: CASSLYPGELFF

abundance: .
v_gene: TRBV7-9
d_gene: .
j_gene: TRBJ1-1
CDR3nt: TGTGCCAGCAGCCCTCAGCTGTCAGGCGAGAACACTGAAGCTTTCTTT
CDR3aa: CASSPQLSGENTEAFF

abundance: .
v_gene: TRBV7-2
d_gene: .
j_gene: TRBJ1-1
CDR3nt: TGTGCCAGCAGCTTAGCAGGGATCACTGAAGCTTTCTTT
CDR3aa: CASSLAGITEAFF

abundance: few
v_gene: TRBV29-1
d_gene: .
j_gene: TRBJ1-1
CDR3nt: TGCAGCGTTGAAGCTCATCGCGGGCGGAACACTGAAGCTTTCTTT
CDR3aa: CSVEAHRGRNTEAFF

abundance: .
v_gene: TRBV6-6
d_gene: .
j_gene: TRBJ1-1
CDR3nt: TGTGCCAGCAGTTCAGAGCCAGCCGTAGAGACTGAAGCTTTCTTT
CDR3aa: CASSSEPAVETEAFF

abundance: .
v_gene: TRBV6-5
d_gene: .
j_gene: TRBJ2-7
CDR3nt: TGTGCCAGCAGTTACGGTCGGATGGAGTACTTC
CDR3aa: CASSYGRMEYF

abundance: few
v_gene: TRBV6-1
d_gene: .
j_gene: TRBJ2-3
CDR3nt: TGTGCCAGCAGTGCCCCCCTGGGGAGCACAGATACGCAGTATTTT
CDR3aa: CASSAPLGSTDTQYF

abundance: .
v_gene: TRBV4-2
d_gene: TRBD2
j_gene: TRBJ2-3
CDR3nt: TGTGCCAGCAGCCAAGAACTAGCGGGGGGGCAAGATACGCAGTATTTT
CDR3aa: CASSQELAGGQDTQYF

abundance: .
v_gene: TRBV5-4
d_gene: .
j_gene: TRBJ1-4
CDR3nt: TGTGCCAGCAGCGTCGAAGGGGGTAGTGGAGAAAAACTGTTTTTT
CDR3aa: CASSVEGGSGEKLFF

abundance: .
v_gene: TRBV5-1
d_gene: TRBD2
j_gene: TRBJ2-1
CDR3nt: TGCGCCAGCAGCTTGGAAGCTAGCGGGGGGGTCAATGAGCAGTTCTTC
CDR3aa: CASSLEASGGVNEQFF

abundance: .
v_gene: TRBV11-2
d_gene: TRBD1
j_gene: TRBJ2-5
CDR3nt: TGTGCCAGCAGCCGTGGACAGGGGGAGACCCAGTACTTC
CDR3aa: CASSRGQGETQYF

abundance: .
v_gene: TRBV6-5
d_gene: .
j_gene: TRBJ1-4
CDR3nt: TGTGCCAGCAGTGACCAGGGTATTAATGAAAAACTGTTTTTT
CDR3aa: CASSDQGINEKLFF

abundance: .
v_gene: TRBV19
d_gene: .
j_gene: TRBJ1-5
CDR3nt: TGTGCCAGTAGTTTATCAGGGATCGGGGCCCAGCATTTT
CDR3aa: CASSLSGIGAQHF

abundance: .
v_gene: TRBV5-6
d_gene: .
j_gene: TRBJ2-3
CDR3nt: TGTGCCAGCAACGTACGGAACACAGATACGCAGTATTTT
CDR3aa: CASNVRNTDTQYF

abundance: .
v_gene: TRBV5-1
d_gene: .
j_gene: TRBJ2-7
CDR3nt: TGCGCCAGCAGCTTGGATGGATACGAGCAGTACTTC
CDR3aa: CASSLDGYEQYF

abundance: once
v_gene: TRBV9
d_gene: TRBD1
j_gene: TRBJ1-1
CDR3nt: TGTGCCAGCAGCGTAGACCCCGGACAGGGAGTTAATGAAGCTTTCTTT
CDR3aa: CASSVDPGQGVNEAFF

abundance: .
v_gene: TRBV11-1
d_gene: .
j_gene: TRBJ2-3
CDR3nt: TGTGCCAGCAGCTTAACGCAGAGCACAGATACGCAGTATTTT
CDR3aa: CASSLTQSTDTQYF

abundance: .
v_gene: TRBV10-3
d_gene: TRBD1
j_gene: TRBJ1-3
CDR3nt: TGTGCCATCAGCCAGACAGGGGCCGGAAACACCATATATTTT
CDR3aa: CAISQTGAGNTIYF

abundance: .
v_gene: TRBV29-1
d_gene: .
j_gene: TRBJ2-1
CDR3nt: TGCAGCGTTGAAGATCGTTCCGGGGCCTACAATGAGCAGTTCTTC
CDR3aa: CSVEDRSGAYNEQFF

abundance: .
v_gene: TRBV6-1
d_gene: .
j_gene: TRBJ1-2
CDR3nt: TGTGCCAGCAGGGATACTAGCAGGGGCTACACCTTC
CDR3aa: CASRDTSRGYTF

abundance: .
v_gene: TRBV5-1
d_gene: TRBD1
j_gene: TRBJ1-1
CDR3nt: TGCGCCAGCAGTGGGCAGGGGGCAGGGACTGAAGCTTTCTTT
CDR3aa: CASSGQGAGTEAFF

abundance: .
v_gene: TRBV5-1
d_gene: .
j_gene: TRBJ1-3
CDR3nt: TGCGCCAGCAGCGCCCTTCCAGGGGCCAAGTACTCTGGAAACACCATATATTTT
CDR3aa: CASSALPGAKYSGNTIYF

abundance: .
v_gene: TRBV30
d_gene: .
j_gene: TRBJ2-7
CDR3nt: TGTGCCTGGAGCAGAGGGGTTGAGTCCGAGCAGTACTTC
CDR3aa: CAWSRGVESEQYF

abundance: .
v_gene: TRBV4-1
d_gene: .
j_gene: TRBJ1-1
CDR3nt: TGCGCCAGCAGCCAAGATTGGAGGACGGTTCATTCCGGGACTGAAGCTTTCTTT
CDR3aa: CASSQDWRTVHSGTEAFF

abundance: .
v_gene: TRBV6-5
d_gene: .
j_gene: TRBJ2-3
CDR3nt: TGTGCCAGCAGTTACCCCGGTGGGGGGCCTACGCAGTATTTT
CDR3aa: CASSYPGGGPTQYF

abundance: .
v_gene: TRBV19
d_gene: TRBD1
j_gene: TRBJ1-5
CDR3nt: TGTGCCAGTGGAAGACAGGGGAGGACAGGCCAGCCCCAGCATTTT
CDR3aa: CASGRQGRTGQPQHF

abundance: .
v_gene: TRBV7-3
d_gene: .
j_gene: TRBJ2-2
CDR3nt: TGTGCCAGCAGCTTGAGTGGGGCCGGCGGGGAGCTGTTTTTT
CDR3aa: CASSLSGAGGELFF

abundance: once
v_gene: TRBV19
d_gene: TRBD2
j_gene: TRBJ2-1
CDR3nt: TGTGCCAGTAGCCCTCCTCGGACTAGATGGGACAATGAGCAGTTCTTC
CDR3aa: CASSPPRTRWDNEQFF

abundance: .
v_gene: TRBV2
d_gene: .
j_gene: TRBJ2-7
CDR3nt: TGTGCCAGCACTAGAGGGGCTGAAGAGCAGTACTTC
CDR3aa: CASTRGAEEQYF

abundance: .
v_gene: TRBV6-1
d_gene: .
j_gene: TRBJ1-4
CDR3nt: TGTGCCAGCAGTAGCCACAGGGCGACTAATGAAAAACTGTTTTTT
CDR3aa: CASSSHRATNEKLFF

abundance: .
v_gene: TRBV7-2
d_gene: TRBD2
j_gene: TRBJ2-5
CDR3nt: TGTGCCAGCAGCATGGGACTAGCGGAAGAGACCCAGTACTTC
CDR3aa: CASSMGLAEETQYF

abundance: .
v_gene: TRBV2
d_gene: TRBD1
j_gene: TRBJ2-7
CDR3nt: TGTGCCAGCAGTGAAGGGGACAGGGGGCCCTACGAGCAGTACTTC
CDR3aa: CASSEGDRGPYEQYF

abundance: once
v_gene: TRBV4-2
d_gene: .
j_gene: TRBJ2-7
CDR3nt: TGTGCCAGCAGCCAAGAAAAACAGGCCCATCGCGAGCAGTACTTC
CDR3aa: CASSQEKQAHREQYF

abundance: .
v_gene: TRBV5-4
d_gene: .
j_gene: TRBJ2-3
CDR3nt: TGTGCCAGCAGCTTGGATGGGGCTAGCACAGATACGCAGTATTTT
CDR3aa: CASSLDGASTDTQYF